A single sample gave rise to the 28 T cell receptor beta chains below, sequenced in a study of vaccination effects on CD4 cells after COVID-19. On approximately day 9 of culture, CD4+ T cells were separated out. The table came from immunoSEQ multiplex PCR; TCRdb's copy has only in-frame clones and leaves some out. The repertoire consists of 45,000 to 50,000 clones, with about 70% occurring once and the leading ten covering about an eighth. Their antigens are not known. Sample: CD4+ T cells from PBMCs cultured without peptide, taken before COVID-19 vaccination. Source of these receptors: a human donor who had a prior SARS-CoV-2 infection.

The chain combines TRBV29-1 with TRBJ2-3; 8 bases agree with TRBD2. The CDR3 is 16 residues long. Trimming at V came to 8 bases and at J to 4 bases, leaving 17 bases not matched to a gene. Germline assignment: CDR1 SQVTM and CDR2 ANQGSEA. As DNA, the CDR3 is TGCAGCCTACGAGGACTAGCAAGGAGGGGTGCAGATACGCAGTATTTT. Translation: CSLRGLARRGADTQYF.

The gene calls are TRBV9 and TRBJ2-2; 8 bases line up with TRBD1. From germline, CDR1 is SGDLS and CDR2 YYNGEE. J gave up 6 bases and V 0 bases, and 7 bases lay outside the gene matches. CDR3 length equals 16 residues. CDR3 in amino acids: CASSVGTGSVAGELFF. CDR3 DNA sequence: TGTGCCAGCAGCGTAGGGACAGGGTCTGTCGCCGGGGAGCTGTTTTTT.

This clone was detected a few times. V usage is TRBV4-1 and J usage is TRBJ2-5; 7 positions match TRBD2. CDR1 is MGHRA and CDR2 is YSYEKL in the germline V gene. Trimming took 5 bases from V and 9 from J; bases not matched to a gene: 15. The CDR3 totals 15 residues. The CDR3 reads CASSKRIGGGYPQYF. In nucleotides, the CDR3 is TGCGCCAGCAGCAAAAGAATCGGGGGAGGGTATCCCCAGTACTTC.

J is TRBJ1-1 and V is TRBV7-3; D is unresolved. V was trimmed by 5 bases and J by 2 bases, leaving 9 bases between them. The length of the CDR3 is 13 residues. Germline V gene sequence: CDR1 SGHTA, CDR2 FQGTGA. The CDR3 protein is CASSPDDNTEAFF. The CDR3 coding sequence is TGTGCCAGCAGCCCGGACGACAACACTGAAGCTTTCTTT.

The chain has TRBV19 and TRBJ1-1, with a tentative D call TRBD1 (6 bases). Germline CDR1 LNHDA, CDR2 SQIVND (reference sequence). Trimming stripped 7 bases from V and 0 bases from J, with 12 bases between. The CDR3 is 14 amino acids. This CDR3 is CASNDRPMNTEAFF. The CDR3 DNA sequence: TGTGCCAGTAACGACAGGCCCATGAACACTGAAGCTTTCTTT.

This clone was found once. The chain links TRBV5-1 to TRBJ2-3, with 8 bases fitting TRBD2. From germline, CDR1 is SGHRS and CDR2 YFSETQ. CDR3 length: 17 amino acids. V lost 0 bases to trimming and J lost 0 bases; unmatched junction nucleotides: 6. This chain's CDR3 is CASSLAPLAGSTDTQYF. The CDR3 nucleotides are TGCGCCAGCAGCTTGGCCCCCTTAGCGGGGAGCACAGATACGCAGTATTTT. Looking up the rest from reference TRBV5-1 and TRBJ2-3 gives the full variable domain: KAGVTQTPRYLIKTRGQQVTLSCSPISGHRSVSWYQQTPGQGLQFLFEYFSETQRNKGNFPGRFSGRQFSNSRSEMNVSTLELGDSALYLCASSLAPLAGSTDTQYFGPGTRLTVL.

DNA of the CDR3: TGTGCCAGCAGCCTTGGACTAGCGCGTGGAGATACGCAGTATTTT. It codes for CASSLGLARGDTQYF. The V and J genes are TRBV5-8 and TRBJ2-3; 9 bases match TRBD2. V trimming: 4 bases; J trimming: 5 bases; junction bases outside the gene matches: 8. The CDR3 spans 15 residues. Germline loops: CDR1 SGHTS, CDR2 YDEGEE.

CDR3 nucleotides: TGTGCCAGCAGCTGGGACAGGGGTCCCTACGAGCAGTACTTC. It codes for CASSWDRGPYEQYF. This sequence joins TRBV5-4 and TRBJ2-7; 10 nucleotides align to TRBD1. Unmatched junction bases numbered 2, after V lost 3 bases and J lost 2 bases. This CDR3 region has 14 residues. Germline V gene sequence: CDR1 SGHNT, CDR2 YYREEE (reference sequence).

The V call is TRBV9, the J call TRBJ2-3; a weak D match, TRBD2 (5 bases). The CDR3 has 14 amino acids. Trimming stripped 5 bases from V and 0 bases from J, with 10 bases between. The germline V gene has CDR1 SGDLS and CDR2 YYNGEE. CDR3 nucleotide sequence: TGTGCCAGCAGTGTCGGCGGGAGCACAGATACGCAGTATTTT. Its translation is CASSVGGSTDTQYF.

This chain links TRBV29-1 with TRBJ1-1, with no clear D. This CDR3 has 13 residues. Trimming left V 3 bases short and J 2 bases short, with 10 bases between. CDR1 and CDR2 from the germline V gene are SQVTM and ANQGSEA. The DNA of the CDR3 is TGCAGCGTTGACTCCGGGATTAACACTGAAGCTTTCTTT. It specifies CSVDSGINTEAFF.

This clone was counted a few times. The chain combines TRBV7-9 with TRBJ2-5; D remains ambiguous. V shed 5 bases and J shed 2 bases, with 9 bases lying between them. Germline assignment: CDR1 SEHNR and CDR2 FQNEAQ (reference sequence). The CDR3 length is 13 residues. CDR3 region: CASSPRRQETQYF. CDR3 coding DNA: TGTGCCAGCAGCCCACGCAGGCAAGAGACCCAGTACTTC.

CDR3 bases: TGTGCCAGCAGCTTCTCCGGGACAGGGTACAATGAGCAGTTCTTC. Protein sequence: CASSFSGTGYNEQFF. The chain uses TRBV7-9 and TRBJ2-1; TRBD1 agrees at 9 bases. V lost 3 bases, J lost 4 bases, and 4 bases stayed unmatched. This CDR3 region has 15 residues. Looked up from germline, CDR1 is SEHNR and CDR2 is FQNEAQ (reference sequence).

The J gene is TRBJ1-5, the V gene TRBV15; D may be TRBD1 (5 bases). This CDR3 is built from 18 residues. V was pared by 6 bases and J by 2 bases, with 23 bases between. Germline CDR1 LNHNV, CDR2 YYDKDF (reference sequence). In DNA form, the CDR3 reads TGTGCCACCAGTACGAACCTAGTGGGGGGAATACGCAATCAGCCCCAGCATTTT. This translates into CATSTNLVGGIRNQPQHF.

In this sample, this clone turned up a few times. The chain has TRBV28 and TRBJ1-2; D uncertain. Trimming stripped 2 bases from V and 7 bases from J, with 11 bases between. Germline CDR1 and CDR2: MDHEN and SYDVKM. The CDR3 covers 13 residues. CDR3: CASSLRSNRGYTF. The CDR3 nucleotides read TGTGCCAGCAGTTTACGCAGTAATCGTGGCTACACCTTC.

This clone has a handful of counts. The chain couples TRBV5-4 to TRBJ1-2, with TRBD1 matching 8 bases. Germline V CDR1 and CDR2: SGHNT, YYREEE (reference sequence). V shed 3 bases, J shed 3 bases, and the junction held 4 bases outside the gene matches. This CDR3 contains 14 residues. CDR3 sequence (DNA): TGTGCCAGCAGCTGGGCGACAGGGGACTATGGCTACACCTTC. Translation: CASSWATGDYGYTF.

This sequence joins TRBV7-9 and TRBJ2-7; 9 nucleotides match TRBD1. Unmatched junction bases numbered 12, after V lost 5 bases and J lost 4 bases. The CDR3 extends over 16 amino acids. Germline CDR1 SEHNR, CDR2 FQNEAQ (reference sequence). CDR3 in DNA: TGTGCCAGCAGCCTCCACGCTAGGACAGGGGATTACGAGCAGTACTTC. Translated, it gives CASSLHARTGDYEQYF.

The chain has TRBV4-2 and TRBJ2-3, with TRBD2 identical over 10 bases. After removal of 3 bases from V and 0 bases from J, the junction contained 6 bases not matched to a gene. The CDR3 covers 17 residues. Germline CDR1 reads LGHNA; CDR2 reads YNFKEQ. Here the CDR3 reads CASSQKTSGESTDTQYF. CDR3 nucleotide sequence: TGTGCCAGCAGCCAGAAAACTAGCGGGGAAAGCACAGATACGCAGTATTTT.

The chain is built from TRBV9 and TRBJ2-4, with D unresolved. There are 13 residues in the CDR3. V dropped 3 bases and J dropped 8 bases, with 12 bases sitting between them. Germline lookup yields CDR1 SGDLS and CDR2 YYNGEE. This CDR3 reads CASSAGPKDIQYF. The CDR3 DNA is TGTGCCAGCAGCGCCGGACCCAAGGACATTCAGTACTTC.

The CDR3 region has the DNA TGTGCCAGCAGCCGGGGGTTTCAAGAGACCCAGTACTTC. Translating it yields CASSRGFQETQYF. The chain employs TRBV14 and TRBJ2-5; either TRBD1 or TRBD2 may supply D (5 bases each). The V end was cut by 4 bases, the J end by 2 bases, with 8 bases between. The CDR3 is 13 amino acids. Germline CDR1 reads SGHDN; CDR2 reads FVKESK.

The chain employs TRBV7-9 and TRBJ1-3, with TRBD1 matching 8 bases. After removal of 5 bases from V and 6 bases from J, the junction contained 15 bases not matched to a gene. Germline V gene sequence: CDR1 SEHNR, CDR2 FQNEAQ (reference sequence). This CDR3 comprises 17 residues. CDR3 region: CASSHNAGTGRANTIYF. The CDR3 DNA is TGTGCCAGCAGCCATAACGCCGGGACAGGACGTGCAAACACCATATATTTT.

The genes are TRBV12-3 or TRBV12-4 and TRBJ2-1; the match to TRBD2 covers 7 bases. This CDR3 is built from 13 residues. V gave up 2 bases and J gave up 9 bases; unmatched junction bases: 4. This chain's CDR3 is CASSLREAGEQFF. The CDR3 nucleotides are TGTGCCAGCAGTTTACGGGAGGCGGGTGAGCAGTTCTTC.

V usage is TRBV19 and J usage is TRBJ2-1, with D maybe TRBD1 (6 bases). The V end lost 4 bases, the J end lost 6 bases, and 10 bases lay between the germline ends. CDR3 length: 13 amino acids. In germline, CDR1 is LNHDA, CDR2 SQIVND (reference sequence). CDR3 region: CASSKQGINEQFF. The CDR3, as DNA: TGTGCCAGTAGTAAACAGGGCATCAATGAGCAGTTCTTC.

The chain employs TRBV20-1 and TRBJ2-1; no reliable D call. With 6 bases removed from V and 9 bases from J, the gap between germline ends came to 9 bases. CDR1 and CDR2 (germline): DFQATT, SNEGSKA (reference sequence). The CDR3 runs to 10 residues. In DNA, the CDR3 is TGCAGTGCCATAAGGGTTGAGCAGTTCTTC. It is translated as CSAIRVEQFF.

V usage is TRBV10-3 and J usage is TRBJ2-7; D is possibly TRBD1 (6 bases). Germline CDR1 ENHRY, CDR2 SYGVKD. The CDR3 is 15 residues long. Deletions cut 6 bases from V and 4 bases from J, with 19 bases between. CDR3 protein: CAISPQGLGIYEQYF. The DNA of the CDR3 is TGTGCCATCAGCCCACAGGGTCTTGGTATATACGAGCAGTACTTC.

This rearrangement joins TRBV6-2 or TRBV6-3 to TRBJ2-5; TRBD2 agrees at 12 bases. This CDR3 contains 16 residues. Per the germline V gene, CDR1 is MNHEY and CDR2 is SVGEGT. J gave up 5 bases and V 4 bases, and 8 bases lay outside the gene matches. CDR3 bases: TGTGCCAGCAGTTCCCGACTAGCGGGAGTGGAGGAGACCCAGTACTTC. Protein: CASSSRLAGVEETQYF.

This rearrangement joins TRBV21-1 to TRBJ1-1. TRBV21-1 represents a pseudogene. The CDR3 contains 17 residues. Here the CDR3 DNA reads TGTGCCAGCCCAAAAGGACACTCGGGAGTTTCGAACACTGAAGCTTTCTTT. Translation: CASPKGHSGVSNTEAFF.

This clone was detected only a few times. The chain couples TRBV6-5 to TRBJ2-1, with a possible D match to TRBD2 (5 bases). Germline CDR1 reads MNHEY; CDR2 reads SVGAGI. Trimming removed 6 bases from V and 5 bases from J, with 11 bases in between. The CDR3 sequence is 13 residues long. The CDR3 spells CASRILAHNEQFF. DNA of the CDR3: TGTGCCAGCAGAATCCTAGCCCACAATGAGCAGTTCTTC.

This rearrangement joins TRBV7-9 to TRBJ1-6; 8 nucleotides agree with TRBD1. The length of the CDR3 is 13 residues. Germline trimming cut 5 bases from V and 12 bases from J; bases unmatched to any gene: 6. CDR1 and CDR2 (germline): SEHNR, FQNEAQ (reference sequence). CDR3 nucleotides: TGTGCCAGCAGCGCCGGACAGGGTGGACCCCTCCACTTT. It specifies CASSAGQGGPLHF. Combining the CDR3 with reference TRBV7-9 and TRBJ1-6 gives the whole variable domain DTGVSQNPRHKITKRGQNVTFRCDPISEHNRLYWYRQTLGQGPEFLTYFQNEAQLEKSRLLSDRFSAERPKGSFSTLEIQRTEQGDSAMYLCASSAGQGGPLHFGNGTRLTVT.